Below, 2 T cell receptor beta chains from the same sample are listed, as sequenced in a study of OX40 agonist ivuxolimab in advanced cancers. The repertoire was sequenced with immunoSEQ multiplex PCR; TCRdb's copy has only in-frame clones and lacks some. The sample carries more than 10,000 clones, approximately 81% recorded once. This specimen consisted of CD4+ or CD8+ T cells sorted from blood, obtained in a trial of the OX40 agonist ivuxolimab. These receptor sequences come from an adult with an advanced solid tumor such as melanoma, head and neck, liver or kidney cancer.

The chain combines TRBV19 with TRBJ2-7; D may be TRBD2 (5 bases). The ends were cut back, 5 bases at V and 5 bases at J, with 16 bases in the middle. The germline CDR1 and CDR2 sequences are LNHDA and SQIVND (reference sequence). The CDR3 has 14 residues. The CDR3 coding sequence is TGTGCCAGTAGTTCCCGGACCGGGGTTAACGAGCAGTACTTC. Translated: CASSSRTGVNEQYF.

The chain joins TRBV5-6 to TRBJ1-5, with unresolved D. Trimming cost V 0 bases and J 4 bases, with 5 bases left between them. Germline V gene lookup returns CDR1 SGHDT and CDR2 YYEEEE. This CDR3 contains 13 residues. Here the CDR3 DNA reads TGTGCCAGCAGCTTGGTTGGGAATCAGCCCCAGCATTTT. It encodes CASSLVGNQPQHF.